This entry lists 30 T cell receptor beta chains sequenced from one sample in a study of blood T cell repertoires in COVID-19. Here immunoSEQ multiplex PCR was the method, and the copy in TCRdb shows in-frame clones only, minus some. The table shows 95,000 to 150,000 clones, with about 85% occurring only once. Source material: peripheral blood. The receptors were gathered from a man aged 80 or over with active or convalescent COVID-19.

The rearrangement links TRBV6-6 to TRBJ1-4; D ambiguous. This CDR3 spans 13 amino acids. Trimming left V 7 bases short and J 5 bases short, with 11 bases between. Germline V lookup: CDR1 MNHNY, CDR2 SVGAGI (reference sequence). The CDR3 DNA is TGTGCCAGCACGAGCTCGGTAAATGAAAAACTGTTTTTT. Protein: CASTSSVNEKLFF.

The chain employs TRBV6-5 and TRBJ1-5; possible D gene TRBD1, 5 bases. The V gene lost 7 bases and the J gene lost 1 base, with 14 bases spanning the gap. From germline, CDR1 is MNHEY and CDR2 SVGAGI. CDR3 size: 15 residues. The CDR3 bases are TGTGCCAGCAAACAGACAGAATACAGCAATCAGCCCCAGCATTTT. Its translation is CASKQTEYSNQPQHF.

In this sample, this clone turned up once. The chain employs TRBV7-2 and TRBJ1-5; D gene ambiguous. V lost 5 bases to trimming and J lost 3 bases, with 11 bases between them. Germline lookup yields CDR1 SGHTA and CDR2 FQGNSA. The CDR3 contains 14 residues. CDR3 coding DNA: TGTGCCAGCAGCCAAGCAGGCCTCAATCAGCCCCAGCATTTT. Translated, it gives CASSQAGLNQPQHF.

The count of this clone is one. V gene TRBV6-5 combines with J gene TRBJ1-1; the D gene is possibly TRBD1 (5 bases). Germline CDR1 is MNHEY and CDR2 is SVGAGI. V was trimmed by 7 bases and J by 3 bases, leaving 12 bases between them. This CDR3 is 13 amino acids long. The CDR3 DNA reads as TGTGCCAGCACTCGCACACAGGACACTGAAGCTTTCTTT. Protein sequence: CASTRTQDTEAFF.

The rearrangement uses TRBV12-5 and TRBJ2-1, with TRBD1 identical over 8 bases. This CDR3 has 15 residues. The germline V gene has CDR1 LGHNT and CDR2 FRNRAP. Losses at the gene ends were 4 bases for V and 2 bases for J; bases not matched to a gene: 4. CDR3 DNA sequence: TGTGCTAGTGGTTCCACAGGGGGTGCCTACAATGAGCAGTTCTTC. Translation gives CASGSTGGAYNEQFF.

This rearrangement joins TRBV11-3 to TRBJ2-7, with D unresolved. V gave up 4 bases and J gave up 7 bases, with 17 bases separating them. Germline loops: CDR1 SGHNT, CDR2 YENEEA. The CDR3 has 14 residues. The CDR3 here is CASSSGLPLSEQYF. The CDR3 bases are TGTGCCAGCAGCTCTGGGCTACCCCTGAGTGAGCAGTACTTC.

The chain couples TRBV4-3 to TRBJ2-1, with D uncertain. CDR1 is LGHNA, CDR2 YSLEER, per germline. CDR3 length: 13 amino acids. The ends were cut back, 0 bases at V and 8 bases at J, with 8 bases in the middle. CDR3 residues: CASSQERRDEQFF. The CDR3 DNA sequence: TGCGCCAGCAGCCAAGAGAGACGGGATGAGCAGTTCTTC.

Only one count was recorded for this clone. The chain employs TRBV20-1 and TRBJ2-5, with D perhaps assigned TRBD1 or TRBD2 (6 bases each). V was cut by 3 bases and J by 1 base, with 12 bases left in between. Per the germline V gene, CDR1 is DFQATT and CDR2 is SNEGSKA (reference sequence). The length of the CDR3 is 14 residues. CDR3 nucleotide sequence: TGCAGTGCTAGTGGGGGGCCCGGCCAAGAGACCCAGTACTTC. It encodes CSASGGPGQETQYF.

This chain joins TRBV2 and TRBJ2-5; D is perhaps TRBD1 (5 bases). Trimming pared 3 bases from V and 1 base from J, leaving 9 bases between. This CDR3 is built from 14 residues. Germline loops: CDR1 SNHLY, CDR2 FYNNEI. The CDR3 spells CASSDSRVQETQYF. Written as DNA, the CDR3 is TGTGCCAGCAGTGACTCCAGGGTCCAAGAGACCCAGTACTTC.

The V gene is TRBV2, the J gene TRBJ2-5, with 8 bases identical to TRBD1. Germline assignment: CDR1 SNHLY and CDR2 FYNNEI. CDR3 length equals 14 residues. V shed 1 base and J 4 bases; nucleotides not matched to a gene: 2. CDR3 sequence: CASSEGRGRETQYF. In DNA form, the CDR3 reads TGTGCCAGCAGTGAAGGCAGGGGGCGAGAGACCCAGTACTTC.

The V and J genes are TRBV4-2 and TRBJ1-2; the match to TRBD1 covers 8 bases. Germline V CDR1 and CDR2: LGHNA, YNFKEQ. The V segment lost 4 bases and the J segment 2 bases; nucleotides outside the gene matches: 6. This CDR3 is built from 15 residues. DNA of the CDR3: TGTGCCAGCAGCCCCGGGGACAGGAAAAACTATGGCTACACCTTC. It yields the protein CASSPGDRKNYGYTF.

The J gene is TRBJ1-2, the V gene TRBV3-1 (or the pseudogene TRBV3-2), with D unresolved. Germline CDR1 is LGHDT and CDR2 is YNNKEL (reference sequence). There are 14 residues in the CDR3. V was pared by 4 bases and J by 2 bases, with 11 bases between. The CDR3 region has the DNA TGTGCCAGCAGCCTCTCAGGAGGAAACTATGGCTACACCTTC. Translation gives CASSLSGGNYGYTF.

The CDR3 nucleotides are TGTGCCTGTCGGCGGGGGGGAGATACGCAGTATTTT. Protein product: CACRRGGDTQYF. This chain connects TRBV27 to TRBJ2-3; 9 bases map to TRBD2. The CDR3 has 12 amino acids. J gave up 5 bases and V 11 bases, and 5 bases lay outside the gene matches. Looked up from germline, CDR1 is MNHEY and CDR2 is SMNVEV (reference sequence).

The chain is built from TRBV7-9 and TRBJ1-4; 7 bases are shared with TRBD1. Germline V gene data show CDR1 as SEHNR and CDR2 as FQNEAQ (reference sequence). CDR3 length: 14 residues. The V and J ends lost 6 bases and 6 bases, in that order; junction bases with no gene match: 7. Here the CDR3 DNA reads TGTGCCAGCAGTGGAGAGGGGGCTTATGAAAAACTGTTTTTT. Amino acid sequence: CASSGEGAYEKLFF.

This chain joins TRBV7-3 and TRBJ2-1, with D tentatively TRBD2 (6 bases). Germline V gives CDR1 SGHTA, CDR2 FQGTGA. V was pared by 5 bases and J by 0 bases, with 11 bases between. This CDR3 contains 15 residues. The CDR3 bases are TGTGCCAGCAGCCCAACTAGCTTCTCCTACAATGAGCAGTTCTTC. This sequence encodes CASSPTSFSYNEQFF.

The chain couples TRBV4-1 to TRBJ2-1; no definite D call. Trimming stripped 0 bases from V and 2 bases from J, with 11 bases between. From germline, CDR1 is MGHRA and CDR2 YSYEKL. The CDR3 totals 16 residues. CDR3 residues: CASSQEGGTTYNEQFF. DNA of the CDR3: TGCGCCAGCAGCCAAGAAGGCGGAACGACCTACAATGAGCAGTTCTTC.

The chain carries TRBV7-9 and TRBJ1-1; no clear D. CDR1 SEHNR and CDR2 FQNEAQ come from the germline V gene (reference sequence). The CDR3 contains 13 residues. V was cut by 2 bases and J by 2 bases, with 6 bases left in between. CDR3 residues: CASSLSGNTEAFF. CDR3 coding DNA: TGTGCCAGCAGCTTATCGGGTAACACTGAAGCTTTCTTT.

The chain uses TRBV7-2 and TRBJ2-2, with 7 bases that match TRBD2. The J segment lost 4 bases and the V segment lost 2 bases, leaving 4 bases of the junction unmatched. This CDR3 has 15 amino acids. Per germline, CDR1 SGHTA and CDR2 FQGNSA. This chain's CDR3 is CASSLLGGSTGELFF. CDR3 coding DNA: TGTGCCAGCAGCTTACTGGGCGGGAGCACCGGGGAGCTGTTTTTT.

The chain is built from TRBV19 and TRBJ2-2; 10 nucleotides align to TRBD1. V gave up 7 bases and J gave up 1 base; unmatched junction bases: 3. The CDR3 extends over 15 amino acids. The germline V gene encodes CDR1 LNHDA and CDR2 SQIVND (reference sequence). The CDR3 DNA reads TGTGCCAGTACGGGGGACAGGGGGAACACCGGGGAGCTGTTTTTT. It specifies CASTGDRGNTGELFF.

CDR3 bases: TGTGCCACCAGCAGAGATTTAGGGGGCCGTCTATACGAGCAGTACTTC. Its translation is CATSRDLGGRLYEQYF. The chain combines TRBV15 with TRBJ2-7; 7 bases map to TRBD1. Germline V gene sequence: CDR1 LNHNV, CDR2 YYDKDF (reference sequence). The V and J ends lost 0 bases and 4 bases, in that order; junction bases with no gene match: 9. The CDR3 consists of 16 residues.

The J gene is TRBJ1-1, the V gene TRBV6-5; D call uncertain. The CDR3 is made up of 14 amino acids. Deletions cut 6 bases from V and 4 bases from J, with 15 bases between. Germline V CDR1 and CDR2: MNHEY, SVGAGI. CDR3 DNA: TGTGCCAGCAGAGCCCGGGGTCCCTTCACTGAAGCTTTCTTT. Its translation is CASRARGPFTEAFF.

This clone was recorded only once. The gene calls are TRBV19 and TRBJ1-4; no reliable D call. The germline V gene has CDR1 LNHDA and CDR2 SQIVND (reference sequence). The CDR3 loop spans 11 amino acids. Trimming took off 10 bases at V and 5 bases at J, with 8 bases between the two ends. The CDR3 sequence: CATLRNEKLFF. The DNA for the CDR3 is TGTGCCACTCTCCGGAATGAAAAACTGTTTTTT.

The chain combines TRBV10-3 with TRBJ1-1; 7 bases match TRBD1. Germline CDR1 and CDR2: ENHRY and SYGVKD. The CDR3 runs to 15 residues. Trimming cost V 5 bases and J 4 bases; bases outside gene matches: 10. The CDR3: CAISPRGRGITEAFF. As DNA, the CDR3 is TGTGCCATCAGTCCTCGAGGCAGGGGGATCACTGAAGCTTTCTTT.

The CDR3 region is CSVEVGGLYSYGYTF. The CDR3 bases are TGCAGCGTTGAAGTGGGAGGGCTATACTCCTATGGCTACACCTTC. The chain recombines TRBV29-1 with TRBJ1-2; no clear D gene. There are 15 residues in the CDR3. Trimming shortened V by 1 base and J by 4 bases, and 16 bases separated the two germline ends. Per the germline V gene, CDR1 is SQVTM and CDR2 is ANQGSEA.

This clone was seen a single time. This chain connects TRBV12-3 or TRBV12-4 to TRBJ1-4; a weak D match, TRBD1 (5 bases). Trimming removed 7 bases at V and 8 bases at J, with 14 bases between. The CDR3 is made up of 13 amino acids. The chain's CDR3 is CASKTLWGEKLFF. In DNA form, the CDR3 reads TGTGCCAGCAAAACACTCTGGGGCGAAAAACTGTTTTTT.

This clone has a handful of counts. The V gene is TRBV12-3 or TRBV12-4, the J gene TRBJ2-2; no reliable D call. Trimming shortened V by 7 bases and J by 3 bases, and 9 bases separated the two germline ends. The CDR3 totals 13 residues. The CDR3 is CASTQSYTGELFF. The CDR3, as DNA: TGTGCCAGCACCCAGTCGTACACCGGGGAGCTGTTTTTT.

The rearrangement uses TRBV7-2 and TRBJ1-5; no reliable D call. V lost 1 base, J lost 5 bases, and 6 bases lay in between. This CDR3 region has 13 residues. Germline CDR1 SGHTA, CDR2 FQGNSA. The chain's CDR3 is CASSLDRYQPQHF. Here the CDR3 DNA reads TGTGCCAGCAGCTTAGACAGATATCAGCCCCAGCATTTT.

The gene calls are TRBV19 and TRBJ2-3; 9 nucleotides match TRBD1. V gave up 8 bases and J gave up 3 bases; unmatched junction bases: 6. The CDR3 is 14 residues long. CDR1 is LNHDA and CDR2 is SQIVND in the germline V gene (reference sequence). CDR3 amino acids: CASRDRVATDTQYF. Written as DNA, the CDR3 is TGTGCCAGTCGGGACAGGGTAGCGACAGATACGCAGTATTTT.

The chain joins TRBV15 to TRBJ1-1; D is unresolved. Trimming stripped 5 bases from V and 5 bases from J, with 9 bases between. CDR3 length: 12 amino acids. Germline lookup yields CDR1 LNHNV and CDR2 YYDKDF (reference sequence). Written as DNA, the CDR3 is TGTGCCACCAGCCCCTCGGTTACTGAAGCTTTCTTT. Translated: CATSPSVTEAFF. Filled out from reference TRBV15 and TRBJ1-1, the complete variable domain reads DAMVIQNPRYQVTQFGKPVTLSCSQTLNHNVMYWYQQKSSQAPKLLFHYYDKDFNNEADTPDNFQSRRPNTSFCFLDIRSPGLGDTAMYLCATSPSVTEAFFGQGTRLTVV.

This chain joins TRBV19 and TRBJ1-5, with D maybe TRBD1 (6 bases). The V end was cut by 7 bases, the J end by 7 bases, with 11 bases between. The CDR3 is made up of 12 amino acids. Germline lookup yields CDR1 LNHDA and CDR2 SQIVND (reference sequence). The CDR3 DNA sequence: TGTGCCAGTAATTGGGGGCGACAGCCCCAGCATTTT. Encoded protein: CASNWGRQPQHF.